Listed below are T cell receptor beta chains from one sample, sequenced in a study of T cell responses to AZD1222 COVID-19 vaccine. Generated by immunoSEQ multiplex PCR, the TCRdb table keeps only in-frame clones and is missing some. The data hold 95,000 or so clones, with just under 90% observed a single time. Sequences were derived from peripheral blood, sampled on day 0 of MenACWY control vaccination. Receptor source: an adult in good health. Both conserved end residues are part of each CDR3. A D gene is named only where the DNA matches it firmly. Expanded clones are given a class, and other clones once, few, many or no size at all.

clone size	V gene	J gene	D gene	CDR3 protein	CDR3 DNA
.	TRBV30	TRBJ2-1	TRBD2	CAWSTSGGNEQFF	TGTGCCTGGAGTACTAGCGGGGGGAATGAGCAGTTCTTC
.	TRBV11-2	TRBJ2-1	.	CASSLETTGWSYNEQFF	TGTGCCAGCAGCTTAGAAACGACAGGTTGGTCCTACAATGAGCAGTTCTTC
few	TRBV7-2	TRBJ2-3	.	CASSPGVGVADTQYF	TGTGCCAGCAGCCCCGGGGTGGGGGTGGCAGATACGCAGTATTTT
.	TRBV21-1	TRBJ2-7	.	CASSKGTSKDDEQYF	TGTGCCAGCAGCAAGGGGACTTCAAAAGACGACGAGCAGTACTTC
.	TRBV5-6	TRBJ2-7	.	CASSFDGRYEQYF	TGTGCCAGCAGCTTTGACGGCCGATACGAGCAGTACTTC
.	TRBV10-3	TRBJ1-2	TRBD1	CAISESGQGSRYGYGYTF	TGTGCCATCAGTGAGTCGGGACAGGGGAGTCGGTATGGCTATGGCTACACCTTC
.	TRBV11-2	TRBJ1-1	.	CASSFVTGSEAFF	TGTGCCAGCAGCTTCGTGACAGGTTCTGAAGCTTTCTTT
.	TRBV7-3	TRBJ2-3	TRBD1	CASSPGRGQGADTQYF	TGTGCCAGCAGCCCTGGTAGGGGACAGGGGGCAGATACGCAGTATTTT
.	TRBV12-3/TRBV12-4	TRBJ1-1	.	CASSLYAEAFF	TGTGCCAGCAGTCTATACGCTGAAGCTTTCTTT
.	TRBV12-3/TRBV12-4	TRBJ1-4	.	CASSLYRSEKLFF	TGTGCCAGCAGTTTGTACCGGAGTGAAAAACTGTTTTTT
.	TRBV5-1	TRBJ1-1	.	CASSLEVGRDQEAFF	TGCGCCAGCAGCTTGGAGGTGGGCCGGGACCAAGAAGCTTTCTTT
.	TRBV6-4	TRBJ1-5	.	CAKNKNQPQHF	TGTGCCAAAAACAAGAATCAGCCCCAGCATTTT
.	TRBV3-1/TRBV3-2	TRBJ1-4	.	CASSQVRGVVANEKLFF	TGTGCCAGCAGCCAAGTTCGAGGGGTTGTCGCTAATGAAAAACTGTTTTTT
.	TRBV30	TRBJ1-6	.	CAWQAGPGSLHF	TGTGCCTGGCAGGCGGGGCCGGGGTCCCTCCACTTT
.	TRBV7-9	TRBJ1-1	.	CASRSGKGTEAFF	TGTGCCAGCAGGTCAGGGAAGGGGACTGAAGCTTTCTTT
.	TRBV10-3	TRBJ2-5	TRBD2	CAISEPGLASFAAQETQYF	TGTGCCATCAGTGAACCGGGACTAGCGTCTTTCGCCGCCCAAGAGACCCAGTACTTC
.	TRBV21-1	TRBJ2-5	.	CASSNRDQETQYF	TGTGCCAGCAGCAACAGGGACCAAGAGACCCAGTACTTC
.	TRBV3-1/TRBV3-2	TRBJ2-7	TRBD2	CASSQVGGGDEQYF	TGTGCCAGCAGCCAAGTCGGGGGGGGAGACGAGCAGTACTTC
.	TRBV5-1	TRBJ2-5	.	CASSLAGQGRETQYF	TGCGCCAGCAGCTTGGCCGGGCAGGGGAGGGAGACCCAGTACTTC
.	TRBV18	TRBJ2-7	.	CASSLGPGSYEQYF	TGTGCCAGCTCACTGGGGCCAGGGAGCTACGAGCAGTACTTC
.	TRBV7-2	TRBJ2-1	TRBD2	CASSQGLAGSEQFF	TGTGCCAGCAGCCAGGGACTAGCGGGGTCTGAGCAGTTCTTC
.	TRBV27	TRBJ2-7	.	CASSLGQLSYEQYF	TGTGCCAGCAGTTTAGGACAGCTTTCCTACGAGCAGTACTTC
.	TRBV4-2	TRBJ2-1	TRBD2	CASSQGGLENEQFF	TGTGCCAGCAGCCAAGGGGGACTAGAGAATGAGCAGTTCTTC
.	TRBV5-1	TRBJ1-2	TRBD1	CASSSGTGQNYGYTF	TGCGCCAGCAGCTCAGGGACAGGGCAGAACTATGGCTACACCTTC
few	TRBV11-2	TRBJ1-2	.	CASSPQANYGYTF	TGTGCCAGCAGCCCCCAGGCTAACTATGGCTACACCTTC
.	TRBV7-2	TRBJ2-1	TRBD2	CASSPGLAGGHNEQFF	TGTGCCAGCAGCCCAGGACTAGCGGGGGGGCACAATGAGCAGTTCTTC
.	TRBV28	TRBJ1-2	.	CASSDLYGYTF	TGTGCCAGCAGTGACCTCTATGGCTACACCTTC
few	TRBV4-1	TRBJ2-7	.	CASSQSETRGAYEQYF	TGCGCCAGCAGCCAATCCGAGACAAGGGGCGCCTACGAGCAGTACTTC
.	TRBV19	TRBJ1-1	.	CASSDLTSTEAFF	TGTGCCAGTAGTGATTTAACTAGCACTGAAGCTTTCTTT
.	TRBV21-1	TRBJ1-6	.	CASSKYQGVSGYYNSPLHF	TGTGCCAGCAGCAAGTACCAGGGGGTATCCGGCTACTATAATTCACCCCTCCACTTT
.	TRBV6-5	TRBJ2-5	.	CASRLYREGETQYF	TGTGCCAGCAGACTTTACAGGGAGGGGGAGACCCAGTACTTC
.	TRBV29-1	TRBJ2-3	.	CSVVRGPKDTQYF	TGCAGCGTTGTCCGGGGGCCGAAAGATACGCAGTATTTT